This passage covers 3 T cell receptor beta chains from one sample sequenced in a study of shared clonotypes between healthy human individuals. Repertoires were generated with immunoSEQ multiplex PCR, while TCRdb's copy carries only in-frame clones and drops some. Of roughly 2,500,000 clones in the sample, more than 85% are singletons; the top ten hold about 0.39%. Sequenced material: naive CD4+ T cells from PBMCs. Subset specified: CD45RA+ positively selected. The source is a man younger than 30 in good health. Some clones in this sample may be carry-over from other donors' samples.

This rearrangement joins TRBV2 to TRBJ1-1, with no clear D. CDR3 size: 12 residues. Trimming removed 0 bases from V and 3 bases from J, with 2 bases in between. Germline V gene sequence: CDR1 SNHLY, CDR2 FYNNEI. CDR3: CASSEADTEAFF. For the CDR3, the DNA is TGTGCCAGCAGTGAAGCGGACACTGAAGCTTTCTTT.

The V and J genes are TRBV18 and TRBJ1-3; 8 positions match TRBD1. The CDR3 runs 16 residues. V lost 1 base to trimming and J lost 4 bases; unmatched junction nucleotides: 6. Germline CDR1 reads KGHSH; CDR2 reads LQKENI. CDR3 in DNA: TGTGCCAGCTCACCACGGGCAGGGGGCCTGGGAAACACCATATATTTT. It is translated as CASSPRAGGLGNTIYF. The variable domain in full, with the rest retrieved from reference TRBV18 and TRBJ1-3, is NAGVMQNPRHLVRRRGQEARLRCSPMKGHSHVYWYRQLPEEGLKFMVYLQKENIIDESGMPKERFSAEFPKEGPSILRIQQVVRGDSAAYFCASSPRAGGLGNTIYFGEGSWLTVV.

This rearrangement joins TRBV4-2 to TRBJ2-3, with TRBD2 identical over 11 bases. Trimming cost V 7 bases and J 3 bases; bases outside gene matches: 15. Germline V gives CDR1 LGHNA, CDR2 YNFKEQ. The CDR3 consists of 18 residues. CDR3 nucleotides: TGTGCCAGCAAACCGGGACTAGCGGATAGAATGAGGACAGATACGCAGTATTTT. Its protein is CASKPGLADRMRTDTQYF.